This TCR beta chain comes out of a study of T cells in Graves' hyperthyroidism and ophthalmopathy. Study results and caveats: Peripheral blood also featured most of the thyroid clonotypes expanded above 0.001.

There are a few counts of this clonotype. Its antigen is not known. CDR1 and CDR2 from the germline V gene are LNHDA and SQIVND (reference sequence). The CDR3 has 12 residues. Trimming pared 4 bases from V and 6 bases from J, leaving 6 bases between. Amplified TCR beta CDR3 regions came from RNA transcripts. First-round RT-PCR targeting the TCR CDR3 was performed with the HTBI primer set. TCRdb analysed the multiplex PCR reads with MiXCR anew, one entry per CDR3 protein. The sample holds around 500,000 distinct CDR3 sequences; about 20% are singletons and the top ten take around 50%. Active moderate-to-severe ophthalmopathy, Clinical Activity Score at least 3, NOSPECS at least 4, under 3 months' duration.

The TCR originated in a woman aged 70-85 years with Graves' ophthalmopathy. Input material: blood. The V gene is TRBV19, the J gene TRBJ2-2; no clear D gene. CDR3 amino acids: CASSRVAGELFF. The DNA for the CDR3 is TGTGCCAGTAGTAGGGTGGCCGGGGAGCTGTTTTTT.